This T cell receptor (beta chain) was sequenced for a study of cytomegalovirus exposure and HLA in healthy donors (dated by TCRdb to the late 2010s). Looking at the study overall: An earlier analysis of roughly 570 of the donors reported 276 Gb of sequence data and about 120 million unique TCR beta sequences obtained from around 170 million T cells. A later genetic analysis used genome-wide SNP genotypes for about three fifths of the roughly 700 donors, treating that subset as a discovery cohort. A separate validation cohort of approximately 130 different subjects was used in addition to the approximately 640-subject first cohort. An early release that covered approximately 600 HLA-typed donors contained approximately 300 gigabases of sequencing data and about 84 million unique TCR sequences. Across 398 genotyped donors of the cohort, an average of about 240,000 unique TCR beta nucleotide sequences per donor were sequenced, and approximately 17% of those sequences were non-productive. Of the roughly 390 genotyped donors, more than 75% were placed in the genetic ancestry cluster associated with self-reported Caucasian donors. The aim of the study was to test whether cataloging public T cell receptors could identify signatures of past pathogen exposure. Donor age, sex, ethnicity and CMV serostatus were compiled alongside the repertoire data. Class I and class II HLA loci were covered by the typing at four-digit resolution. An earlier analysis of some 600 of the donors applied high-throughput TCR beta sequencing to assess whether each TCR beta V gene segment acted as functional or pseudogenic. Typing coverage varied by locus: roughly 629-630 donors for A, B, C, DRB1 and DQB1; about 520 for DQA1; nearly 610 for DPA1; approximately 470 for DPB1. Four or five DR-DQ haplotypes were handled as single units for association and clustering, since linkage in the cohort was strong. A later analysis re-examined previously published TCR beta repertoires from 610 or so donors and added high-resolution HLA genotyping to investigate patterns of TCR occurrence. The study used immunosequencing to profile the T cell repertoires of 670 or so subjects and linked those repertoires to cytomegalovirus serostatus. The study combined high-throughput TCR immunosequencing, statistical association of individual TCRs with disease status, and machine learning to predict cytomegalovirus infection status. Every discovery cohort repertoire had been produced on one sequencing platform. Rather than drawing on any new phenotypic data, the later analysis identified candidate immune exposures from TCR beta sequences and the way those sequences occurred across donors.

General study outcomes and caveats: In a later genetic analysis, fewer N-insertions in productive TCRs were reported among donors in an Asian-associated ancestry cluster than the roughly 700-donor mean. Specific HLA alleles were associated with more than 15,000 TCR beta sequences at a false discovery rate of 0.05 in a later analysis. A further reported finding was that TCR beta sequences accurately predicted the HLA-A and HLA-B alleles for most subjects in the first cohort. In both the original and validation cohorts, the classifier was reported to diagnose cytomegalovirus status with high specificity and sensitivity. The earlier analysis of nearly 600 of the donors excluded about 16 rarely observed V segments, including chromosome 9 orphons, because counts were too low. A cluster of highly shared sequence variants was judged likely to represent a technical artifact of the sequencing pipeline. It was suggested by the authors that the approach could potentially be generalized to other disease states and immunological phenotypes. The presence/absence analyses assumed that sequencing depth was roughly uniform across donors, and that assumption may not be true. An association between a missense DCLRE1C variant and V-gene and J-gene trimming of TCR beta chains was found in a later genetic analysis and replicated in an independent cohort. The only immune exposure information available for the cohort was CMV serostatus. Assigning TCR associations to individual alleles was difficult when HLA alleles, especially DR and DQ, strongly co-occurred. This cohort had only TCR beta chains sequenced, and the lack of alpha or paired-chain data limited which features could be detected. Correlated functional status among segregating V segments might be attributable to linkage disequilibrium, but an unknown experimental factor could not be ruled out. Several of the top co-occurrence clusters appeared to be linked to parvovirus B19, influenza, CMV and Epstein-Barr virus, according to a later analysis. Compared with equally common non-associated chains, HLA-associated TCR beta chains in a later analysis were more clonally expanded and had lower generation probabilities. Most TCR sequences were observed very rarely across donors, whereas some public TCRs were present in many individuals. Some IMGT-functional V segments, including TRBV6-2 and TRBV6-3, could not be distinguished by the 87-base-pair reads and were therefore excluded. A later analysis found that most CMV-associated TCR beta chains appeared HLA-restricted, with HLA associations seemingly driven largely by CMV exposure. The study listed around 160 TCR beta chains as associated with cytomegalovirus. In an earlier analysis of about 540 of the donors, most TCR beta V segments were observed in productive rearrangements about 87% or about 30% of the time, broadly matching IMGT annotations. In vitro tests confirmed that a few of the cytomegalovirus-associated TCR beta chains recognize cytomegalovirus antigens. HLA typing was unavailable for some donors at each locus, so association tests used only the typed subset. According to a later analysis, TCR association rates differed among HLA loci, with DRB1 alleles showing the most associated TCRs and HLA-C alleles showing the fewest.

The library was made by the immunoSEQ multiplex PCR assay. A mixture of 60 forward primers for TCR Vbeta segments and 13 reverse primers for TCR Jbeta segments was used in the multiplex PCR. The CDR3 region of rearranged TCR beta genes was amplified from genomic DNA with a multiplex PCR assay. The Illumina HiSeq System was used to sequence the amplified TCR beta libraries as 87-base-pair reads. Regarding the original processing steps: In a later analysis, about 80 million unique TCR beta chains were counted across the roughly 610 repertoires, and roughly 9.9 million of these chains were shared by at least two donors. Raw reads were error-corrected and collapsed into unique sequences with a nearest-neighbor algorithm that merged closely related sequences to remove PCR and sequencing errors. Alignment of CDR3 sequences to IMGT reference sequences was used to assign V, D and J gene segments. Each retained sequence needed at least a six-nucleotide match to both a V gene segment and a J gene segment. Rearrangements were called productive when the CDR3 lacked stop codons and stayed in frame with V and J; all others were non-productive. Following IMGT convention, CDR3 was defined as the stretch from the second conserved V-encoded cysteine up to the conserved J-encoded phenylalanine. The earlier analysis of about 500 of the donors excluded sequences that lacked an unambiguous match to a single V gene segment. In an earlier analysis of several hundred of the donors, V segments were called functional above 56.7% productive rearrangements and were called segregating when the between-donor standard deviation exceeded 5%. A statistical classification framework was built for diagnosing cytomegalovirus status from the catalog of TCR beta chain sequences. In a later analysis, TCR nucleotide sequences were compared against IMGT/GENE-DB human TR gene sequences so that V and J genes could be assigned. A later analysis assigned CDR3 sequences and most-parsimonious VDJ recombination scenarios with the TCRdist pipeline. In a later analysis, each TCR beta chain was defined by its CDR3 amino acid sequence together with its V-gene family, and reads lacking a unique V-gene family were excluded. In a later analysis, 450 to 600 highly shared, low-generation-probability nucleotide sequences were removed to address suspected cross-contamination and a sequencing artifact. For each public chain, a later analysis derived a clonal expansion index from normalized ranks of inferred template counts within each repertoire. In a later analysis, generation probabilities were computed with a VDJ recombination model fitted to out-of-frame rearrangements, and the resulting probabilities were checked against IGoR. Hypergeometric tests were used in a later analysis to score TCR-TCR, TCR-HLA and TCR-CMV co-occurrence, with a repertoire-size bias correction applied to the TCR pairs. A later analysis estimated false discovery rates by permuting HLA or CMV assignments 20 times. In a later analysis, co-occurring TCRs were grouped using DBSCAN, with TCRdist sequence similarity added in when clustering inside HLA-allele-positive subsets. Repertoires with fewer than 30,000 or more than 120,000 public chains, plus five repertoires with anomalous nucleotide sharing, were excluded from co-occurrence clustering. What TCRdb holds here is the immuneACCESS table cut down to in-frame rearrangements. Part of the clones is not present; checked against another copy, under half of the missing clones reflect an unresolved V gene, and the others are unexplained. The V and J calls and clone size are taken from that table; D and trimming were inferred from the DNA. The sample profile shows 150,000 to 200,000 clones; around 78% of them were found once. The ten top clones hold 2% to 2.5% of the sample.

The cohort was made up of 666 healthy bone marrow donors. Cohort members were all nominally healthy when sampled, although unrecorded immune exposures were likely present. The donor tested CMV seropositive and was one of the 289 seropositive cohort members. A peripheral blood sample was collected from each donor, and TCR beta sequencing was performed on peripheral blood mononuclear cells. Genomic DNA was extracted from the blood cell samples with the Qiagen DNeasy Blood Extraction Kit. The sample holds a few counts of this clone. Its recognized antigen is unknown. Per-base quality was not reported, and no clone a single base away is much larger than it. Counted from cysteine to phenylalanine, this CDR3 has 17 amino acids. Of all the DNA, just the CDR3 is kept, 51 bases in frame from base 1. The germline V gene gives CDR1 as SGDLS and CDR2 as YYNGEE. Trimming takes 4 bases off V and 4 bases off J; junction bases not matched to a gene: 12.

The material sequenced was PBMCs. The clonotype was recovered from a woman aged 25 to 39 in good health and CMV-seropositive. This sequence uses TRBV9 and TRBJ2-1, with 9 bases matching TRBD2. CDR3 reads: CASSPPAGGGSYNEQFF. The DNA sequence is as follows: TGTGCCAGCAGCCCTCCCGCGGGGGGGGGCTCATACAATGAGCAGTTCTTC.